One sample yielded the 6 T cell receptor beta chains listed below, sequenced in a study of cytomegalovirus exposure and HLA in healthy donors. With 60 Vbeta and 13 Jbeta primers, the PCR was carried out. Method: immunoSEQ multiplex PCR; TCRdb's copy keeps in-frame clones and lacks some. The repertoire consists of 75,000 to 80,000 clones, with approximately 72% occurring once and the leading ten covering approximately 8.9%. The specimen was PBMCs. All receptors come from a middle-aged woman in good health and CMV-seropositive.

CDR3 bases: TGTGCCAGCAAGGGGACAGGGGGGACCTACGAGCAGTACTTC. The encoded protein is CASKGTGGTYEQYF. This chain uses TRBV2 with TRBJ2-7, with TRBD1 matching 11 bases. Germline V gene lookup returns CDR1 SNHLY and CDR2 FYNNEI. This CDR3 comprises 14 residues. The trim removed 7 bases at V and 2 bases at J, leaving 4 bases unmatched.

The CDR3 region has the DNA TGTGCCATCAGACAGGAAAATAATGAAAAACTGTTTTTT. It codes for CAIRQENNEKLFF. The chain is built from TRBV10-3 and TRBJ1-4; possible D gene TRBD1, 5 bases. Germline CDR1 ENHRY, CDR2 SYGVKD. Trimming took 6 bases from V and 4 from J, leaving 9 bases between them. The CDR3 length is 13 residues.

This clone was detected a few times. This sequence joins TRBV9 and TRBJ2-5, with TRBD2 matching over 10 bases. Germline V CDR1 and CDR2: SGDLS, YYNGEE. This CDR3 contains 19 residues. With V trimmed by 3 bases and J by 5 bases, 19 bases remained unmatched. The DNA of the CDR3 is TGTGCCAGCAGCGACTCCCGGGGAGCGGGGGGGCTTCGTCAGGAGACCCAGTACTTC. Translated, it gives CASSDSRGAGGLRQETQYF.

The chain links TRBV28 to TRBJ1-5; 9 bases align to TRBD1. In germline, CDR1 is MDHEN, CDR2 SYDVKM. This CDR3 is 18 amino acids long. V shed 3 bases and J 1 base; nucleotides not matched to a gene: 10. The CDR3 loop reads CASSLGAWDRVSNQPQHF. The CDR3 DNA sequence: TGTGCCAGCAGTTTGGGTGCTTGGGACAGGGTCAGCAATCAGCCCCAGCATTTT.

V usage is TRBV7-6 and J usage is TRBJ2-1; TRBD2 matches 13 bases. The CDR3 has 16 amino acids. In germline, CDR1 is SGHVS, CDR2 FNYEAQ. Trimming at V came to 5 bases and at J to 5 bases, leaving 6 bases not matched to a gene. The CDR3, as DNA: TGTGCCAGCAGCCGACGGGGACTAGCGGGGAACAATGAGCAGTTCTTC. This gives the protein CASSRRGLAGNNEQFF.

The J gene is TRBJ1-5, the V gene TRBV18; no clear D. CDR1 and CDR2 from the germline V gene are KGHSH and LQKENI. V dropped 1 base and J dropped 7 bases, with 11 bases sitting between them. The CDR3 is made up of 14 amino acids. The CDR3 nucleotides read TGTGCCAGCTCACCACAGGGAGTAGAGCAGCCCCAGCATTTT. This encodes CASSPQGVEQPQHF.